This T cell receptor (beta chain) derives from a study of blood T cell repertoires in COVID-19. Deletions cut 0 bases from V and 0 bases from J, with 9 bases between. The length of the CDR3 is 16 residues. Per germline, CDR1 MRHNA and CDR2 SNTAGT. Under the authors' procedure: Amplification of reference gene primers was used by the study to estimate nucleated cell counts. Sequencing was performed with immunoSEQ multiplex PCR; in TCRdb, only in-frame clones are kept and a portion is missing. V, J and clone size are those of that table, while D and trimming were read from the DNA. The sample holds 150,000 to 170,000 clones, more than 75% seen once.

The clonotype originates from a woman in her sixties or seventies with COVID-19, enrolled during active disease. The chain links TRBV6-4 to TRBJ1-3; D is uncertain. Sequencing was carried out using peripheral blood. CDR3 sequence: CASSDSSVSSGNTIYF. DNA of the CDR3: TGTGCCAGCAGTGACTCGTCGGTAAGCTCTGGAAACACCATATATTTT.